These 26 T cell receptor beta chains were sequenced from one sample in a study of T cell responses to AZD1222 COVID-19 vaccine. Sequencing was performed with immunoSEQ multiplex PCR; in TCRdb, only in-frame clones are kept and a portion is missing. This sample has roughly 150,000 clones, with about 87% found just once. The sample in question was peripheral blood, obtained on day 0 of MenACWY control vaccination. The receptor set was obtained from an adult in good health.

J is TRBJ1-5 and V is TRBV4-3; possible D gene TRBD1, 5 bases. This CDR3 comprises 15 residues. V was cut by 0 bases and J by 5 bases, with 11 bases left in between. Germline V CDR1 and CDR2: LGHNA, YSLEER. The DNA for the CDR3 is TGCGCCAGCAGCCAAGAATTCCGGGACTATCAGCCCCAGCATTTT. Translating it yields CASSQEFRDYQPQHF.

The V call is TRBV7-8, the J call TRBJ1-2, with no clear D. The germline CDR1 and CDR2 sequences are SGHVS and FQNEAQ. The germline V and J ends were trimmed by 1 base and 4 bases, with 10 bases remaining between them. The CDR3 is 14 residues long. The chain's CDR3 is CASSLGTSGYGYTF. The CDR3 nucleotides are TGTGCCAGCAGCTTAGGAACCTCCGGCTATGGCTACACCTTC. Drawing the rest from reference TRBV7-8 and TRBJ1-2, the complete variable domain is GAGVSQSPRYKVAKRGQDVALRCDPISGHVSLFWYQQALGQGPEFLTYFQNEAQLDKSGLPSDRFFAERPEGSVSTLKIQRTQQEDSAVYLCASSLGTSGYGYTFGSGTRLTVV.

This chain joins TRBV27 and TRBJ1-2; D might be TRBD1 (6 bases). Germline V gene sequence: CDR1 MNHEY, CDR2 SMNVEV (reference sequence). The CDR3 length is 14 residues. V lost 5 bases, J lost 4 bases, and 14 bases lay in between. The CDR3 region is CASSPREGVYGYTF. CDR3 nucleotides: TGTGCCAGCAGTCCCCGGGAGGGGGTCTATGGCTACACCTTC.

The genes are TRBV10-2 and TRBJ1-6; D is unclear. The V end was cut by 6 bases, the J end by 5 bases, with 11 bases between. This CDR3 region has 14 residues. Germline lookup yields CDR1 WSHSY and CDR2 SAAADI. The CDR3 nucleotides read TGCGCCAGCAGCCCCGATGTTGATAATTCACCCCTCCACTTT. As protein: CASSPDVDNSPLHF.

The gene calls are TRBV14 and TRBJ2-3; weak D call: TRBD2 (5 bases). From germline, CDR1 is SGHDN and CDR2 FVKESK. The CDR3 is 12 amino acids. V was shortened by 6 bases and J by 6 bases, with 10 bases between the two germline ends. CDR3 sequence (DNA): TGTGCCAGCAGTGATAGCGCCGATACGCAGTATTTT. It translates to CASSDSADTQYF.

Comment on this clone: The junction differs from germline at one of its ends, possibly a read error. V is TRBV7-7 and J is TRBJ2-2; 11 bases align to TRBD2. This CDR3 is 19 amino acids long. Germline values: CDR1 SSHAT, CDR2 FNYEAQ (reference sequence). The CDR3 region has the DNA TGTGCTAGCAGCTTAGCTCGACTAGCGGGAAGAGGCGGCACCGGGGAGCTGTTTTTT. Translating it yields CASSLARLAGRGGTGELFF.

V gene TRBV7-9 combines with J gene TRBJ1-4; TRBD1 is a possible D gene (5 bases). The CDR3 is made up of 17 amino acids. Deletions cut 2 bases from V and 5 bases from J, with 18 bases between. CDR1 and CDR2 (germline): SEHNR, FQNEAQ (reference sequence). The CDR3 loop is CASSLIGTGPSNEKLFF. The CDR3 DNA sequence: TGTGCCAGCAGCTTAATCGGGACCGGACCCTCCAATGAAAAACTGTTTTTT.

This clone was seen just once. The chain joins TRBV7-9 to TRBJ1-2, with 8 bases lining up with TRBD1. Trimming at V came to 5 bases and at J to 8 bases, leaving 10 bases not matched to a gene. Germline CDR1 reads SEHNR; CDR2 reads FQNEAQ (reference sequence). The CDR3 is made up of 14 amino acids. The CDR3 loop reads CASSRTGLAVGYTF. CDR3 sequence (DNA): TGTGCCAGCAGCCGGACAGGGCTTGCGGTCGGCTACACCTTC.

The chain links TRBV4-1 to TRBJ1-3; no clear D. With 0 bases removed from V and 0 bases from J, the gap between germline ends came to 12 bases. The CDR3 has 17 residues. Per the germline V gene, CDR1 is MGHRA and CDR2 is YSYEKL. CDR3 residues: CASSQDGQYDSGNTIYF. The CDR3 DNA sequence: TGCGCCAGCAGCCAAGATGGGCAGTACGACTCTGGAAACACCATATATTTT.

This chain links TRBV7-2 with TRBJ2-1; either TRBD1 or TRBD2 may fit D (6 bases each). The CDR3 has 15 amino acids. V lost 5 bases and J lost 5, with 16 bases in between. The germline V gene encodes CDR1 SGHTA and CDR2 FQGNSA. The CDR3 coding sequence is TGTGCCAGCAGCCCCCGTGGGGGGCTCAACAATGAGCAGTTCTTC. Translated, it gives CASSPRGGLNNEQFF.

V and J are TRBV2 and TRBJ2-3; 9 bases line up with TRBD1. The germline gives CDR1 SNHLY, CDR2 FYNNEI. CDR3 length: 15 residues. The J segment lost 3 bases and the V segment lost 6 bases, leaving 7 bases of the junction unmatched. The CDR3 reads CASRKTGGQTDTQYF. CDR3 in DNA: TGTGCCAGCAGAAAGACAGGGGGACAGACAGATACGCAGTATTTT.

This clone came up once. This chain uses TRBV28 with TRBJ2-1; 9 bases map to TRBD1. Trimming at V came to 2 bases and at J to 7 bases, leaving 9 bases not matched to a gene. This CDR3 is 16 amino acids long. Per the germline V gene, CDR1 is MDHEN and CDR2 is SYDVKM. CDR3 nucleotide sequence: TGTGCCAGCAGTTTAAGTCGGCGACAGGGGGTGAATGAGCAGTTCTTC. Translation: CASSLSRRQGVNEQFF.

This chain joins TRBV6-2 or TRBV6-3 and TRBJ1-1, with D unresolved. V lost 0 bases and J 0 bases, leaving 14 bases between the germline ends. Germline CDR1 MNHEY, CDR2 SVGEGT. There are 17 residues in the CDR3. The CDR3 sequence is CASSYSISGPMNTEAFF. The CDR3 coding sequence is TGTGCCAGCAGTTACTCGATTAGTGGACCGATGAACACTGAAGCTTTCTTT.

The rearrangement links TRBV6-2 or TRBV6-3 to TRBJ2-2; a weak D match, TRBD2 (5 bases). V dropped 2 bases and J dropped 1 base, with 20 bases sitting between them. The CDR3 totals 19 residues. From germline, CDR1 is MNHEY and CDR2 SVGEGT. The CDR3 sequence is CASSYPDWLVTRNTGELFF. The CDR3 DNA is TGTGCCAGCAGTTACCCCGACTGGCTTGTCACTAGGAACACCGGGGAGCTGTTTTTT.

The chain recombines TRBV18 with TRBJ2-3; 8 bases align to TRBD2. V lost 1 base and J lost 6; bases outside the gene matches: 6. The CDR3 extends over 15 amino acids. The germline gives CDR1 KGHSH, CDR2 LQKENI. CDR3 loop: CASSPQGLASDTQYF. The CDR3 DNA follows: TGTGCCAGCTCACCACAAGGACTAGCTTCCGATACGCAGTATTTT.

The table lists this clone with a few counts. The chain carries TRBV5-4 and TRBJ2-7; TRBD2 aligns across 7 bases. V was pared by 1 base and J by 3 bases, with 4 bases of the junction left unmatched. Germline V gene sequence: CDR1 SGHNT, CDR2 YYREEE (reference sequence). The CDR3 is 14 amino acids. The CDR3 region has the DNA TGTGCCAGCAGCTTGCGGCGGGGGAGCTACGAGCAGTACTTC. It codes for CASSLRRGSYEQYF.

This chain joins TRBV5-1 and TRBJ2-7; TRBD2 aligns across 9 bases. The V segment lost 0 bases and the J segment 7 bases; nucleotides outside the gene matches: 8. The germline CDR1 and CDR2 sequences are SGHRS and YFSETQ. The CDR3 has 15 residues. CDR3 nucleotide sequence: TGCGCCAGCAGCTTGGGTGCTAGCGGGACCCGGGAGCAGTACTTC. It translates to CASSLGASGTREQYF.

The CDR3 loop reads CATNDRGPEKLFF. The DNA for the CDR3 is TGTGCCACAAATGACAGGGGTCCTGAAAAACTGTTTTTT. The V and J genes are TRBV19 and TRBJ1-4; 8 bases are shared with TRBD1. Trimming cost V 10 bases and J 7 bases; bases outside gene matches: 8. This CDR3 is built from 13 residues. The germline CDR1 and CDR2 sequences are LNHDA and SQIVND (reference sequence). Variable domain in full (rest from reference TRBV19 and TRBJ1-4): DGGITQSPKYLFRKEGQNVTLSCEQNLNHDAMYWYRQDPGQGLRLIYYSQIVNDFQKGDIAEGYSVSREKKESFPLTVTSAQKNPTAFYLCATNDRGPEKLFFGSGTQLSVL.

The chain has TRBV7-2 and TRBJ2-7; perhaps TRBD2 as D (7 bases). The V gene's germline CDR1 is SGHTA and CDR2 FQGNSA. The V end lost 3 bases, the J end lost 4 bases, and 19 bases lay between the germline ends. The CDR3 length is 16 residues. This chain's CDR3 is CASSFLASEGGYEQYF. CDR3 DNA sequence: TGTGCCAGCAGCTTCCTAGCTAGCGAGGGGGGGTACGAGCAGTACTTC.

The chain couples TRBV18 to TRBJ1-5; unclear D gene. CDR3 length equals 14 residues. Germline V lookup: CDR1 KGHSH, CDR2 LQKENI. Trimming pared 3 bases from V and 7 bases from J, leaving 13 bases between. CDR3 nucleotide sequence: TGTGCCAGCTCACCGGCGGAGGATAGACAGCCCCAGCATTTT. Encoded protein: CASSPAEDRQPQHF.

The rearrangement joins TRBV28 to TRBJ2-3; D might be TRBD1 (6 bases). The length of the CDR3 is 15 residues. Germline V lookup: CDR1 MDHEN, CDR2 SYDVKM. V was trimmed by 6 bases and J by 5 bases, leaving 18 bases between them. The CDR3 is CASRSAGAQEDTQYF. The CDR3 bases are TGTGCCAGCAGATCAGCAGGGGCGCAGGAAGATACGCAGTATTTT.

V and J are TRBV11-3 and TRBJ2-3, with 8 nucleotides matching TRBD2. The junction had 18 bases not matched to a gene; V was cut back by 0 bases and J by 1 base. This CDR3 contains 21 residues. Germline CDR1 SGHNT, CDR2 YENEEA. CDR3 DNA sequence: TGTGCCAGCAGCTTAGACGGGGAACTAGCGGATCCCCCGGGAGGCACAGATACGCAGTATTTT. Translated, it gives CASSLDGELADPPGGTDTQYF.

This clone was observed a few times. The rearrangement uses TRBV7-2 and TRBJ1-6, with a possible D match to TRBD1 (5 bases). Germline values: CDR1 SGHTA, CDR2 FQGNSA. The CDR3 consists of 13 residues. Trimming removed 3 bases at V and 10 bases at J, with 10 bases between. CDR3 sequence reads: CASSFSRDSPLHF. The DNA of the CDR3 is TGTGCCAGCAGCTTCTCCAGGGACTCACCCCTCCACTTT.

The chain combines TRBV7-9 with TRBJ2-7; 8 nucleotides agree with TRBD1. The germline V gene has CDR1 SEHNR and CDR2 FQNEAQ (reference sequence). There are 16 residues in the CDR3. Trimming took 6 bases from V and 3 from J; bases not matched to a gene: 13. CDR3 in DNA: TGTGCCAGCAGTTCACCGGCCCAGGGGGCGGACTACGAGCAGTACTTC. Its protein product is CASSSPAQGADYEQYF.

The chain joins TRBV6-4 to TRBJ2-3, with D perhaps matching TRBD1 or TRBD2 (5 bases each). Trimming pared 4 bases from V and 5 bases from J, leaving 13 bases between. The germline CDR1 and CDR2 sequences are MRHNA and SNTAGT. The CDR3 spans 14 residues. CDR3 nucleotides: TGTGCCAGCAGTGTGGGGGACCCGGGAGATACGCAGTATTTT. Amino acids: CASSVGDPGDTQYF.

The chain carries TRBV5-4 and TRBJ1-6; TRBD1 matches at 7 bases. V gave up 0 bases and J gave up 4 bases; unmatched junction bases: 7. This CDR3 contains 17 residues. The germline CDR1 and CDR2 sequences are SGHNT and YYREEE (reference sequence). The CDR3 spells CASSLGATGWYNSPLHF. CDR3 DNA sequence: TGTGCCAGCAGCTTGGGGGCGACAGGGTGGTATAATTCACCCCTCCACTTT.